This passage covers 17 T cell receptor beta chains from one sample sequenced in a study of relationships among human T cell subsets. Bead selections for CD25, CD56 and CD294 left a flow-through collected as Th1 cells. From mRNA, alpha and beta CDR3 regions were amplified using semiquantitative ARM-PCR. ARM-PCR used tagged nested gene-specific primers, then communal superprimers for exponential amplification. From the multiplex PCR reads, TCRdb called clonotypes with MiXCR, one entry per CDR3 protein. The table has 13,000 or so distinct CDR3 sequences, approximately 64% seen once. Sequenced material: CD4+ Th1 cells sorted from blood. All receptors derive from a middle-aged man in good health.

Note on this clonotype: An end of the junction differs from the germline gene, which may be a read error. The chain recombines TRBV14 with TRBJ2-7, with D unresolved. Germline lookup yields CDR1 SGHDN and CDR2 FVKESK. CDR3 length: 17 residues. CDR3 sequence (DNA): TGTGCCAGTAGCCAAGAGTCCTACAACGGCAGGCCCTACGAGCAGTACTTC. Its translation is CASSQESYNGRPYEQYF.

This clonotype appeared a few times. CDR3 sequence: CASSLALHGELFF. As DNA, the CDR3 is TGTGCCAGCAGCTTAGCCCTCCACGGGGAGCTGTTTTTT. The V gene is TRBV7-8, the J gene TRBJ2-2, with D unclear. Germline V gene sequence: CDR1 SGHVS, CDR2 FQNEAQ. The CDR3 is 13 amino acids. Trimming removed 0 bases from V and 7 bases from J, with 6 bases in between. The full variable domain, in which reference TRBV7-8 and TRBJ2-2 provide the parts outside the CDR3, is GAGVSQSPRYKVAKRGQDVALRCDPISGHVSLFWYQQALGQGPEFLTYFQNEAQLDKSGLPSDRFFAERPEGSVSTLKIQRTQQEDSAVYLCASSLALHGELFFGEGSRLTVL.

J is TRBJ1-1 and V is TRBV14, with 8 bases that match TRBD1. Germline V gene sequence: CDR1 SGHDN, CDR2 FVKESK. Trimming took 0 bases from V and 11 from J; bases not matched to a gene: 5. This CDR3 comprises 13 residues. The CDR3 coding sequence is TGTGCCAGCAGCCAAGAAGGGACAGGCTCCGCTTTCTTT. It encodes CASSQEGTGSAFF.

This clonotype was detected a few times. This chain's CDR3 is CASRPTANYGYTF. The CDR3, as DNA: TGCGCCAGCAGGCCGACAGCTAACTATGGCTACACCTTC. The rearrangement links TRBV5-1 to TRBJ1-2, with D perhaps TRBD1 (5 bases). The CDR3 spans 13 residues. Germline V CDR1 and CDR2: SGHRS, YFSETQ. Trimming removed 5 bases from V and 0 bases from J, with 8 bases in between.

The J gene is TRBJ1-6, the V gene TRBV10-3, with 7 bases fitting TRBD1. This CDR3 region has 15 residues. With 5 bases clipped from V and 5 bases from J, the junction kept 6 bases outside the gene matches. Germline lookup yields CDR1 ENHRY and CDR2 SYGVKD. As DNA, the CDR3 is TGTGCCATCAGTATGGGTGGGACAGATAATTCACCCCTCCACTTT. It codes for CAISMGGTDNSPLHF.

The chain has TRBV20-1 and TRBJ2-5, with D unresolved. The CDR3 extends over 13 amino acids. Germline V gives CDR1 DFQATT, CDR2 SNEGSKA (reference sequence). The V end lost 3 bases, the J end lost 4 bases, and 12 bases lay between the germline ends. Here the CDR3 DNA reads TGCAGTGCTAGTAAGCGTTCGGTAGAGACCCAGTACTTC. Its protein product is CSASKRSVETQYF.

The CDR3 sequence is CASSLGPGTEQETQYF. The DNA for the CDR3 is TGTGCCAGCAGCTTAGGTCCCGGGACGGAGCAAGAGACCCAGTACTTC. The rearrangement joins TRBV11-2 to TRBJ2-5, with D possibly called TRBD1 or TRBD2 (5 bases each). Germline V gene data show CDR1 as SGHAT and CDR2 as FQNNGV. The CDR3 consists of 16 residues. V was cut by 1 base and J by 2 bases, with 14 bases left in between.

This sequence joins TRBV28 and TRBJ2-1; D possibly corresponds to TRBD1 (6 bases). The CDR3 runs to 15 residues. Trimming took off 6 bases at V and 1 base at J, with 13 bases between the two ends. Per germline, CDR1 MDHEN and CDR2 SYDVKM. The CDR3 spells CASRTHRVSYNEQFF. The CDR3 DNA is TGTGCCAGCAGGACACACAGGGTTTCCTACAATGAGCAGTTCTTC.

The V gene is TRBV29-1, the J gene TRBJ2-7; D not resolved. In germline, CDR1 is SQVTM, CDR2 ANQGSEA. This CDR3 spans 13 amino acids. Trimming took 4 bases from V and 6 from J, leaving 16 bases between them. CDR3 bases: TGCAGCGTTGTCCTGCTTCCGAAGCCCGAGCAGTACTTC. Its translation: CSVVLLPKPEQYF.

The count of this clonotype is one. This chain joins TRBV11-2 and TRBJ2-7; no firm D call. Trimming removed 5 bases from V and 5 bases from J, with 19 bases in between. The CDR3 contains 15 residues. The germline gives CDR1 SGHAT, CDR2 FQNNGV. This CDR3 is CASSQQPSSGNEQYF. The CDR3 nucleotides read TGTGCCAGCAGCCAACAGCCTTCTAGTGGTAACGAGCAGTACTTC.

This clonotype was detected only once. J is TRBJ2-2 and V is TRBV7-3; D may be TRBD2 (6 bases). The CDR3 consists of 16 residues. Trimming removed 4 bases at V and 7 bases at J, with 19 bases between. In germline, CDR1 is SGHTA, CDR2 FQGTGA. The CDR3 region has the DNA TGTGCCAGCAGCTCTTCACCCGGAGGGCCATACGGGGAGCTGTTTTTT. This encodes CASSSSPGGPYGELFF.

J is TRBJ1-5 and V is TRBV28, with 9 bases matching TRBD1. V shed 4 bases, J shed 6 bases, and the junction held 7 bases outside the gene matches. CDR3 length: 15 residues. Per germline, CDR1 MDHEN and CDR2 SYDVKM. The CDR3 spells CASSSTGTGFQPQHF. The CDR3 bases are TGTGCCAGCAGTTCAACTGGGACAGGGTTTCAGCCCCAGCATTTT.

The chain combines TRBV28 with TRBJ2-5; TRBD1 is a possible D gene (6 bases). Deletions cut 6 bases from V and 1 base from J, with 9 bases between. The germline CDR1 and CDR2 sequences are MDHEN and SYDVKM. The length of the CDR3 is 13 residues. The CDR3 bases are TGTGCCAGCAGCCTGGACAGCCAAGAGACCCAGTACTTC. Its protein product is CASSLDSQETQYF. The full variable domain, with the rest looked up from reference TRBV28 and TRBJ2-5, is DVKVTQSSRYLVKRTGEKVFLECVQDMDHENMFWYRQDPGLGLRLIYFSYDVKMKEKGDIPEGYSVSREKKERFSLILESASTNQTSMYLCASSLDSQETQYFGPGTRLLVL.

This clonotype was seen a single time. The chain recombines TRBV12-3 or TRBV12-4 with TRBJ2-3; 12 bases align to TRBD2. The CDR3 consists of 15 residues. V was clipped by 5 bases and J by 6 bases; unmatched bases: 6. The CDR3 is CASSRTSGGRDTQYF. CDR3 in DNA: TGTGCCAGCAGTCGAACTAGCGGGGGGAGGGATACGCAGTATTTT.

This clonotype was counted only a few times. The rearrangement joins TRBV4-1 to TRBJ1-1; possible D gene TRBD1, 5 bases. V lost 0 bases to trimming and J lost 2 bases, with 19 bases between them. This CDR3 spans 18 amino acids. Germline V CDR1 and CDR2: MGHRA, YSYEKL. The CDR3 region is CASSQELRGRMSNTEAFF. CDR3 DNA sequence: TGCGCCAGCAGCCAAGAATTAAGGGGCCGCATGAGTAACACTGAAGCTTTCTTT.

The V gene is TRBV21-1, the J gene TRBJ2-7; no DNA check was done on the table's D call, TRBD2. TRBV21-1 is assigned pseudogene status. CDR3 length: 11 amino acids. The CDR3 region is CASSPPSGDSV. In nucleotides, the CDR3 is TGTGCCAGCAGCCCGCCTTCTGGGGACTCGGTC.

The genes are TRBV2 and TRBJ2-3, with unresolved D. Germline CDR1 SNHLY, CDR2 FYNNEI. This CDR3 region has 12 residues. V lost 3 bases and J 10 bases, leaving 11 bases between the germline ends. The CDR3 nucleotides are TGTGCCAGCAGTGATGGACCTCCTCCGCAGTATTTT. Translating gives CASSDGPPPQYF.